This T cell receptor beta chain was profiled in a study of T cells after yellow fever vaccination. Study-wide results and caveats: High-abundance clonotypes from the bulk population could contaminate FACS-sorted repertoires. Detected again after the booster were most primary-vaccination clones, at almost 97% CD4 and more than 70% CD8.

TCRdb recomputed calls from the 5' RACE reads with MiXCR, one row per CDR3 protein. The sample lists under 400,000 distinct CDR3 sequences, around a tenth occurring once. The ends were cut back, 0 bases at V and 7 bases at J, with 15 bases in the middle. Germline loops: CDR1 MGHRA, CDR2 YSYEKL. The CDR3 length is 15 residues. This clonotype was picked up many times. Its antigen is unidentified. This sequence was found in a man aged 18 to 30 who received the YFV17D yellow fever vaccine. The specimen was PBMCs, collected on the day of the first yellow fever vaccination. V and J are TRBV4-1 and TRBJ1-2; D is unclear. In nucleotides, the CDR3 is TGCGCCAGCAGCCAAGAGCAACAGTACCCTAGTGGCTACACCTTC. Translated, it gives CASSQEQQYPSGYTF.